The clone carrying this T cell receptor beta chain was detected ten times or more. TCRdb independently ran MiXCR on the PCR reads; one entry per CDR3 protein. The table lists roughly 14,000 distinct CDR3 sequences, around 46% of them singletons, with over 15% in the top ten. The data belong to a study of tumor-infiltrating lymphocytes in oesophageal squamous cell carcinoma. Trimming took off 1 base at V and 4 bases at J, with 10 bases between the two ends. Germline CDR1 is MGHRA and CDR2 is YSYEKL. This CDR3 has 15 residues. V and J are TRBV4-1 and TRBJ1-4; no definite D call. This receptor was obtained from a male donor with esophageal squamous cell carcinoma. Sequenced input: esophageal tumor tissue. The CDR3: CASSQGGIVNEKLFF. For the CDR3, the DNA is TGCGCCAGCAGCCAAGGGGGTATCGTTAATGAAAAACTGTTTTTT.